The entry below describes one T cell receptor (beta chain). What it recognizes is unknown. Sequenced by immunoSEQ multiplex PCR; TCRdb stores in-frame clones only, minus some. Of over 100,000 clones in the sample, 85% to 90% are singletons; the top ten hold under 25%. This CDR3 contains 13 residues. Germline V gene sequence: CDR1 LGHDT, CDR2 YNNKEL (reference sequence). V lost 4 bases to trimming and J lost 0 bases, with 6 bases between them. The data stem from a study of T cell responses to AZD1222 COVID-19 vaccine. About the research overall: Both about-4-week and about-12-week second-dose recipients were combined. Study-wide findings and caveats: Nearly half of the spike-specific TCRs reportedly recognize variant regions that carry no mutations. Among vaccine-associated CD4 TCRs, coverage spanned spike, with dominance at 160-218 and 743-854.

The chain recombines TRBV3-1 (or the pseudogene TRBV3-2) with TRBJ1-2; D is ambiguous. The material sequenced was peripheral blood, taken on day 0 of AZD1222 vaccination. This receptor was obtained from an adult in good health. CDR3 sequence reads: CASSPRANYGYTF. The CDR3 DNA is TGTGCCAGCAGCCCGAGGGCTAACTATGGCTACACCTTC.